What follows is one T cell receptor beta chain and its context. Its antigen is not known. The length of the CDR3 is 13 residues. V was clipped by 4 bases and J by 8 bases; unmatched bases: 3. The germline V gene has CDR1 SGHVS and CDR2 FNYEAQ. This entry is derived from a study of response to subunit inactivated influenza vaccine. General observations from the study: Each seasonal influenza vaccination recruits few new T cells, the authors suggested.

Using its own MiXCR run on the RT-PCR reads, TCRdb lists one record per CDR3 protein. The data show roughly 710,000 distinct CDR3 sequences, roughly 15% seen once. This receptor was identified in a man in his fifties who received an inactivated influenza vaccine. The source was PBMCs from blood, collected around 14 days before vaccination. The chain uses TRBV7-6 and TRBJ2-2, with TRBD2 matching over 8 bases. The CDR3 bases are TGTGCCAGCAGCTCTAGCGGGCGGGGGGAGCTGTTTTTT. It yields the protein CASSSSGRGELFF.